This is a list of T cell receptor beta chains from one sample in a study of cytomegalovirus exposure and HLA in healthy donors. The assay was immunoSEQ multiplex PCR, and TCRdb's table has in-frame clones only and misses some. The sample shows around 150,000 clones, about three quarters of them seen only once. The sample consisted of PBMCs. The source is a middle-aged woman in good health and CMV-seropositive. Each CDR3 is given with its conserved first and last residue. Fields, in order: clone size, V gene, D gene, J gene, CDR3 protein, CDR3 DNA. The D gene is left open where the match is weak. Not all rows give a size; the values are once, few, many and, for expanded clones, a class.

clone size: NA
V gene: TRBV6-5
D gene: TRBD1
J gene: TRBJ1-2
CDR3 protein: CASSYSRQGNYGYTF
CDR3 DNA: TGTGCCAGCAGTTACTCGCGACAGGGGAATTATGGCTACACCTTC

clone size: few
V gene: TRBV19
D gene: TRBD1
J gene: TRBJ1-4
CDR3 protein: CASTAGGRTNEKLFF
CDR3 DNA: TGTGCCAGTACGGCAGGGGGACGGACTAATGAAAAACTGTTTTTT

clone size: once
V gene: TRBV19
D gene: TRBD1
J gene: TRBJ1-6
CDR3 protein: CASRPGQVDFYSPLHF
CDR3 DNA: TGTGCCAGTCGACCGGGACAGGTCGACTTCTATTCACCCCTCCACTTT

clone size: NA
V gene: TRBV7-2
D gene: TRBD2
J gene: TRBJ2-3
CDR3 protein: CASSLNLAGLTDTQYF
CDR3 DNA: TGTGCCAGCAGCTTGAACCTAGCGGGGCTCACAGATACGCAGTATTTT

clone size: NA
V gene: TRBV30
D gene: NA
J gene: TRBJ2-7
CDR3 protein: CAWATEWYEQYF
CDR3 DNA: TGTGCCTGGGCGACAGAGTGGTACGAGCAGTACTTC

clone size: NA
V gene: TRBV9
D gene: TRBD1
J gene: TRBJ1-2
CDR3 protein: CASSVEQGSGYGYTF
CDR3 DNA: TGTGCCAGCAGCGTTGAACAGGGGAGCGGCTATGGCTACACCTTC

clone size: NA
V gene: TRBV18
D gene: NA
J gene: TRBJ1-1
CDR3 protein: CASSLQAPGPRGNTEAFF
CDR3 DNA: TGTGCCAGCTCACTCCAGGCGCCGGGCCCTCGGGGGAACACTGAAGCTTTCTTT

clone size: NA
V gene: TRBV5-6
D gene: TRBD1
J gene: TRBJ2-5
CDR3 protein: CASSPWAGGTETQYF
CDR3 DNA: TGTGCCAGCAGCCCTTGGGCAGGGGGAACAGAGACCCAGTACTTC

clone size: once
V gene: TRBV7-9
D gene: NA
J gene: TRBJ2-2
CDR3 protein: CAREVAGPGELFF
CDR3 DNA: TGTGCCAGGGAGGTGGCGGGACCCGGGGAGCTGTTTTTT

clone size: few
V gene: TRBV5-1
D gene: NA
J gene: TRBJ1-1
CDR3 protein: CASSPGGAMNTEAFF
CDR3 DNA: TGCGCCAGCAGCCCTGGAGGAGCCATGAACACTGAAGCTTTCTTT

clone size: NA
V gene: TRBV18
D gene: NA
J gene: TRBJ1-6
CDR3 protein: CASSPLGTTNSPLHF
CDR3 DNA: TGTGCCAGCTCACCACTTGGGACAACCAATTCACCCCTCCACTTT

clone size: NA
V gene: TRBV5-5
D gene: NA
J gene: TRBJ2-5
CDR3 protein: CASSSMTAEETQYF
CDR3 DNA: TGTGCCAGCAGCTCTATGACAGCAGAAGAGACCCAGTACTTC

clone size: NA
V gene: TRBV19
D gene: TRBD1
J gene: TRBJ2-5
CDR3 protein: CASRMGQGGETQYF
CDR3 DNA: TGTGCCAGTAGAATGGGACAGGGGGGTGAGACCCAGTACTTC

clone size: NA
V gene: TRBV30
D gene: NA
J gene: TRBJ1-4
CDR3 protein: CACGSGGLANEKLFF
CDR3 DNA: TGTGCCTGTGGGAGCGGGGGGCTGGCTAATGAAAAACTGTTTTTT

clone size: NA
V gene: TRBV2
D gene: NA
J gene: TRBJ1-2
CDR3 protein: CASSEARQTNYGYTF
CDR3 DNA: TGTGCCAGCAGTGAAGCGCGACAGACTAACTATGGCTACACCTTC